The 23 T cell receptor beta chains listed next were all sequenced from one sample in a study of T-cell memory formation after mild COVID-19. TCRdb redid the calling of the 5' RACE reads with MiXCR, one entry per CDR3 protein. The sample has 450,000 to 700,000 distinct CDR3 sequences, around 17% seen once; the top ten hold approximately 12%. Material for sequencing was PBMCs or a T cell subset sorted from them (not recorded which). These receptors were obtained from an adult woman who had mild COVID-19 (a few samples of this study predate the infection). Cell type and time point are not known.

The rearrangement uses TRBV7-9 and TRBJ2-1, with TRBD1 as a possible D gene (5 bases). The CDR3 extends over 15 amino acids. The germline V gene has CDR1 SEHNR and CDR2 FQNEAQ (reference sequence). V lost 1 base to trimming and J lost 6 bases, with 13 bases between them. The CDR3 nucleotides are TGTGCCAGCAGCTTAGTTGGGAATAGGGGCAATGAGCAGTTCTTC. Its translation: CASSLVGNRGNEQFF.

This clonotype has just a few counts. This chain connects TRBV23-1 to TRBJ2-1; the D gene is possibly TRBD2 (7 bases). TRBV23-1 falls under the ORF class, with uncertain function. Deletions cut 9 bases from V and 1 base from J, with 16 bases between. The CDR3 extends over 15 amino acids. In DNA, the CDR3 is TGCGCCAGTAATGGGAGGGGGAGGTCCTACAATGAGCAGTTCTTC. Amino acid sequence: CASNGRGRSYNEQFF.

V is TRBV12-3 or TRBV12-4 and J is TRBJ1-4; the D gene is possibly TRBD1 (6 bases). The CDR3 length is 16 residues. V lost 5 bases to trimming and J lost 7 bases, with 20 bases between them. CDR3 bases: TGTGCCAGCAGTCCTGGTGTGGGACATACTTCTGAAAAACTGTTTTTT. Its translation: CASSPGVGHTSEKLFF.

V usage is TRBV3-1 and J usage is TRBJ2-1; D gene unclear. Trimming shortened V by 0 bases and J by 0 bases, and 9 bases separated the two germline ends. The CDR3 extends over 16 amino acids. CDR1 is LGHDT and CDR2 is YNNKEL in the germline V gene (reference sequence). The CDR3 nucleotides read TGTGCCAGCAGCCAAGATTTGAAAAGCTCCTACAATGAGCAGTTCTTC. It yields the protein CASSQDLKSSYNEQFF.

This CDR3 is CASSYGGGNSPLHF. The CDR3 nucleotides read TGTGCCAGCAGTTACGGAGGGGGGAATTCACCCCTCCACTTT. The gene calls are TRBV6-5 and TRBJ1-6; TRBD1 is a possible D gene (6 bases). The CDR3 is 14 amino acids. V was clipped by 2 bases and J by 7 bases, with 9 bases between them. In germline, CDR1 is MNHEY, CDR2 SVGAGI.

The chain combines TRBV11-3 with TRBJ2-7, with a tentative D call TRBD1 (6 bases). Trimming took off 6 bases at V and 5 bases at J, with 11 bases between the two ends. The CDR3 extends over 12 amino acids. The V gene's germline CDR1 is SGHNT and CDR2 YENEEA. The CDR3 nucleotides read TGTGCCAGCAGACAAGGGGGTAACGAGCAGTACTTC. This sequence encodes CASRQGGNEQYF.

This clonotype was detected a few times. The chain combines TRBV5-1 with TRBJ1-2; the D gene is possibly TRBD1 (5 bases). Germline assignment: CDR1 SGHRS and CDR2 YFSETQ. Trimming took off 6 bases at V and 13 bases at J, with 16 bases between the two ends. The length of the CDR3 is 11 residues. The CDR3 nucleotides are TGCGCCAGCACCTCTGGCGGAGGGGCCACCTTC. The encoded protein is CASTSGGGATF.

The J gene is TRBJ2-1, the V gene TRBV5-4, with 11 bases identical to TRBD2. CDR1 and CDR2 from the germline V gene are SGHNT and YYREEE (reference sequence). This CDR3 contains 19 residues. V gave up 6 bases and J gave up 0 bases; unmatched junction bases: 14. This CDR3 reads CASNSRLAGGYFSYNEQFF. As DNA, the CDR3 is TGTGCCAGCAACTCGAGGCTAGCGGGGGGCTACTTCTCCTACAATGAGCAGTTCTTC.

This clonotype appeared many times. The chain combines TRBV6-1 with TRBJ2-7; 8 positions agree with TRBD2. With 6 bases clipped from V and 5 bases from J, the junction kept 6 bases outside the gene matches. The germline gives CDR1 MNHNS, CDR2 SASEGT. This CDR3 spans 13 amino acids. CDR3 loop: CASRGTSDDEQYF. The CDR3, as DNA: TGTGCCAGCAGAGGGACTAGTGATGACGAGCAGTACTTC.

This clonotype was counted only a few times. The rearrangement joins TRBV19 to TRBJ2-7, with D perhaps matching TRBD1 (5 bases). The CDR3 is made up of 15 amino acids. The germline CDR1 and CDR2 sequences are LNHDA and SQIVND (reference sequence). The germline V and J ends were trimmed by 5 bases and 5 bases, with 19 bases remaining between them. CDR3 DNA sequence: TGTGCCAGTAGTTTCGCAGGGTATCCGACTGACGAGCAGTACTTC. Protein sequence: CASSFAGYPTDEQYF.

This clonotype has a handful of counts. The J gene is TRBJ2-7, the V gene TRBV7-2; 7 positions agree with TRBD1. The CDR3 loop spans 14 amino acids. Germline values: CDR1 SGHTA, CDR2 FQGNSA. Trimming at V came to 5 bases and at J to 2 bases, leaving 6 bases not matched to a gene. CDR3 region: CASSADDRAYEQYF. CDR3 sequence (DNA): TGTGCCAGCAGCGCCGACGACAGGGCCTACGAGCAGTACTTC.

There are a few counts of this clonotype. This chain uses TRBV12-3 or TRBV12-4 with TRBJ2-2; D is uncertain. The CDR3 extends over 15 amino acids. Trimming cost V 2 bases and J 0 bases, with 7 bases left between them. Here the CDR3 reads CASSLFRANTGELFF. DNA for the CDR3: TGTGCCAGCAGTTTATTTCGAGCGAACACCGGGGAGCTGTTTTTT.

The sample holds a few counts of this clonotype. The chain carries TRBV25-1 and TRBJ2-3; TRBD1 is a possible D gene (5 bases). The V end was cut by 11 bases, the J end by 2 bases, with 14 bases between. Germline assignment: CDR1 MGHDK and CDR2 SYGVNS. This CDR3 contains 13 residues. DNA of the CDR3: TGTGCCTCTAATCAGGGTTACACAGATACGCAGTATTTT. It specifies CASNQGYTDTQYF.

This clonotype turned up a few times. The J gene is TRBJ2-5, the V gene TRBV19, with D perhaps matching TRBD1 or TRBD2 (7 bases each). Germline loops: CDR1 LNHDA, CDR2 SQIVND (reference sequence). Trimming removed 3 bases at V and 4 bases at J, with 9 bases between. The CDR3 consists of 13 residues. In DNA, the CDR3 is TGTGCCAGTAGTATCAGGGGGGGAGAGACCCAGTACTTC. It is translated as CASSIRGGETQYF.

This clonotype was seen at least ten times. This chain connects TRBV5-6 to TRBJ2-4; a weak D match, TRBD2 (6 bases). The length of the CDR3 is 14 residues. CDR1 SGHDT and CDR2 YYEEEE come from the germline V gene. Trimming left V 2 bases short and J 6 bases short, with 12 bases between. The CDR3 DNA sequence: TGTGCCAGCAGCTTTAGGAGGGTTCTAAACATTCAGTACTTC. Translated: CASSFRRVLNIQYF.

About this clonotype itself: A read error may produce the germline difference seen at one junction end. The chain couples TRBV6-5 to TRBJ1-5; 8 bases agree with TRBD1. CDR3 length: 14 residues. The germline V gene encodes CDR1 MNHEY and CDR2 SVGAGI. DNA of the CDR3: TGTGCCTGCAGGGGGCAGGGAAAAGGTCAGCCCCAGCATTTT. As protein: CACRGQGKGQPQHF.

Many counts were recorded for this clonotype. The V gene is TRBV6-2 or TRBV6-3, the J gene TRBJ1-5; the match to TRBD1 covers 7 bases. CDR1 and CDR2 (germline): MNHEY, SVGEGT. The CDR3 spans 13 residues. J gave up 6 bases and V 8 bases, and 7 bases lay outside the gene matches. Here the CDR3 DNA reads TGTGCCAGCGGCAGACAGGGTACTCAGCCCCAGCATTTT. Translated, it gives CASGRQGTQPQHF.

This rearrangement joins TRBV29-1 to TRBJ2-3; TRBD2 matches 13 bases. CDR1 is SQVTM, CDR2 ANQGSEA, per germline. The CDR3 is 19 residues long. Trimming took 8 bases from V and 0 from J; bases not matched to a gene: 17. The CDR3 loop reads CSPRGPWTSGRPSTDTQYF. In DNA form, the CDR3 reads TGCAGCCCCAGGGGCCCTTGGACTAGCGGGAGACCTAGCACAGATACGCAGTATTTT.

This clonotype was observed a few times. V and J are TRBV14 and TRBJ2-2; the D is unclear. V shed 1 base and J shed 5 bases, with 8 bases lying between them. CDR3 length: 14 residues. The germline V gene encodes CDR1 SGHDN and CDR2 FVKESK. Here the CDR3 DNA reads TGTGCCAGCAGCCAAGTGGAATTGACCGGGGAGCTGTTTTTT. Translation gives CASSQVELTGELFF.

The chain recombines TRBV7-2 with TRBJ1-3; D call uncertain. The germline gives CDR1 SGHTA, CDR2 FQGNSA. Trimming shortened V by 3 bases and J by 4 bases, and 4 bases separated the two germline ends. The CDR3 covers 12 residues. CDR3 protein: CASSFWGNTIYF. CDR3 in DNA: TGTGCCAGCAGCTTCTGGGGAAACACCATATATTTT. Using reference TRBV7-2 and TRBJ1-3 for the parts outside the CDR3, the full variable domain is GAGVSQSPSNKVTEKGKDVELRCDPISGHTALYWYRQSLGQGLEFLIYFQGNSAPDKSGLPSDRFSAERTGGSVSTLTIQRTQQEDSAVYLCASSFWGNTIYFGEGSWLTVV.

This clonotype turned up a few times. V gene TRBV9 combines with J gene TRBJ2-3, with TRBD1 matching over 9 bases. In germline, CDR1 is SGDLS, CDR2 YYNGEE. The CDR3 has 18 residues. The junction had 9 bases not matched to a gene; V was cut back by 0 bases and J by 1 base. As DNA, the CDR3 is TGTGCCAGCAGCGTAGCCCTTACAGGGGGCAGTGGCACAGATACGCAGTATTTT. It yields the protein CASSVALTGGSGTDTQYF.

V usage is TRBV19 and J usage is TRBJ2-3; maybe TRBD2 (6 bases). Germline CDR1 reads LNHDA; CDR2 reads SQIVND (reference sequence). This CDR3 is 16 amino acids long. Trimming removed 9 bases from V and 5 bases from J, with 24 bases in between. CDR3 DNA sequence: TGTGCCAGCACCCCAGGGCGGGGCCCCCCGCTAGATACGCAGTATTTT. Its protein is CASTPGRGPPLDTQYF. The entire variable domain, with the rest obtained from reference TRBV19 and TRBJ2-3, is as follows: DGGITQSPKYLFRKEGQNVTLSCEQNLNHDAMYWYRQDPGQGLRLIYYSQIVNDFQKGDIAEGYSVSREKKESFPLTVTSAQKNPTAFYLCASTPGRGPPLDTQYFGPGTRLTVL.

This clonotype was picked up a small number of times. The chain joins TRBV7-9 to TRBJ2-1; possible D gene TRBD1, 5 bases. The V end was cut by 5 bases, the J end by 6 bases, with 14 bases between. Germline CDR1 is SEHNR and CDR2 is FQNEAQ (reference sequence). The CDR3 runs to 14 residues. The CDR3 loop is CASSPRAGFNEQFF. The CDR3 nucleotides read TGTGCCAGCAGCCCCCGGGCAGGGTTCAATGAGCAGTTCTTC.